Presented here are 29 T cell receptor beta chains from one specimen sequenced in a study of cytomegalovirus exposure and HLA in healthy donors. The PCR ran on 60 Vbeta and 13 Jbeta primers. Sequencing used immunoSEQ multiplex PCR; TCRdb keeps in-frame clones, though not all of them. The sample shows about 140,000 clones, 80% of them seen only once. Input material: PBMCs. All receptors come from a man in his forties in good health and CMV-seronegative.

The chain combines TRBV11-3 with TRBJ2-7, with TRBD1 identical over 10 bases. J lost 7 bases, V lost 1 base, and 4 bases had no gene match. Germline V CDR1 and CDR2: SGHNT, YENEEA. This CDR3 comprises 14 residues. The DNA for the CDR3 is TGTGCCAGCAGCTTAGGACAGGGGGCGCAGGAGCAGTACTTC. This gives the protein CASSLGQGAQEQYF.

The DNA of the CDR3 is TGTGCCACCAGCAGACGCAGGGATTATAACTATGGCTACACCTTC. The encoded protein is CATSRRRDYNYGYTF. The chain couples TRBV15 to TRBJ1-2; the D gene is possibly TRBD1 (5 bases). This CDR3 has 15 residues. Germline CDR1 LNHNV, CDR2 YYDKDF (reference sequence). V dropped 2 bases and J dropped 1 base, with 11 bases sitting between them.

J is TRBJ2-7 and V is TRBV4-1; 9 nucleotides agree with TRBD2. Germline CDR1 MGHRA, CDR2 YSYEKL. The CDR3 loop spans 16 amino acids. The V and J ends lost 0 bases and 0 bases, in that order; junction bases with no gene match: 3. This CDR3 reads CASSQDASGASYEQYF. In DNA, the CDR3 is TGCGCCAGCAGCCAAGATGCTAGCGGGGCCTCCTACGAGCAGTACTTC.

The rearrangement joins TRBV6-5 to TRBJ1-6; TRBD1 matches at 8 bases. This CDR3 is 15 amino acids long. V shed 4 bases and J 9 bases; nucleotides not matched to a gene: 8. CDR1 is MNHEY, CDR2 SVGAGI, per germline. DNA of the CDR3: TGTGCCAGCAGTTTCTGGACAGGGCGGGTTTCACCCCTCCACTTT. Translated, it gives CASSFWTGRVSPLHF.

The chain carries TRBV6-5 and TRBJ1-4, with D perhaps matching TRBD1 (6 bases). The length of the CDR3 is 14 residues. The V gene's germline CDR1 is MNHEY and CDR2 SVGAGI. The ends were cut back, 10 bases at V and 3 bases at J, with 15 bases in the middle. The DNA for the CDR3 is TGTGCCACGGGGGGGCGCAAAGCTAATGAAAAACTGTTTTTT. Residues: CATGGRKANEKLFF.

This clone was detected ten times or more. The chain carries TRBV6-5 and TRBJ2-7, with TRBD1 as a possible D gene (6 bases). CDR1 is MNHEY and CDR2 is SVGAGI in the germline V gene. This CDR3 is 15 amino acids long. V was trimmed by 6 bases and J by 1 base, leaving 16 bases between them. The CDR3: CASSPVRDTSYEQYF. The CDR3, as DNA: TGTGCCAGCAGCCCTGTCCGGGACACTTCCTACGAGCAGTACTTC.

This clone has only one observation. The gene calls are TRBV6-5 and TRBJ1-3; TRBD1 might be the D (5 bases). V dropped 4 bases and J dropped 4 bases, with 11 bases sitting between them. Germline assignment: CDR1 MNHEY and CDR2 SVGAGI. The CDR3 runs 14 residues. This CDR3 reads CASSLSGSGNTIYF. The CDR3 DNA reads TGTGCCAGCAGTTTATCAGGGTCCGGAAACACCATATATTTT.

The rearrangement links TRBV4-3 to TRBJ1-2, with D hard to call. The CDR3 has 13 amino acids. CDR1 and CDR2 (germline): LGHNA, YSLEER. Deletions cut 1 base from V and 4 bases from J, with 7 bases between. DNA of the CDR3: TGCGCCAGCAGCCAAGCGGCAGGCTATGGCTACACCTTC. The encoded protein is CASSQAAGYGYTF.

The chain links TRBV6-4 to TRBJ1-1; 9 positions match TRBD1. The germline V gene encodes CDR1 MRHNA and CDR2 SNTAGT. CDR3 size: 14 residues. Losses at the gene ends were 0 bases for V and 12 bases for J; bases not matched to a gene: 8. CDR3 sequence (DNA): TGTGCCAGCAGTGACTCGACAGGACAGGGGCATCCTTTCTTT. Translating it yields CASSDSTGQGHPFF.

The chain employs TRBV7-2 and TRBJ2-5; D ambiguous. Trimming pared 7 bases from V and 4 bases from J, leaving 13 bases between. From germline, CDR1 is SGHTA and CDR2 FQGNSA. The CDR3 is made up of 13 amino acids. CDR3 sequence (DNA): TGTGCCAGCATACTCCGGCCGGGAGAGACCCAGTACTTC. This gives the protein CASILRPGETQYF.

The V gene is TRBV5-1, the J gene TRBJ2-1, with TRBD2 matching over 8 bases. The germline CDR1 and CDR2 sequences are SGHRS and YFSETQ. The length of the CDR3 is 15 residues. The V gene end was trimmed by 3 bases and the J gene end by 8 bases; junction bases not matched to a gene: 10. CDR3 loop: CASSSGLAGDDEQFF. The DNA for the CDR3 is TGCGCCAGCAGCTCCGGACTAGCCGGGGACGATGAGCAGTTCTTC.

The chain carries TRBV12-5 and TRBJ1-1; D call uncertain. Germline lookup yields CDR1 LGHNT and CDR2 FRNRAP. V was trimmed by 3 bases and J by 6 bases, leaving 11 bases between them. The CDR3 consists of 13 residues. CDR3 sequence: CASGLPQRAEAFF. CDR3 nucleotide sequence: TGTGCTAGTGGTTTACCACAGAGAGCTGAAGCTTTCTTT.

The chain carries TRBV12-5 and TRBJ2-1, with 9 bases matching TRBD2. Germline-derived CDR1 and CDR2 are LGHNT and FRNRAP. This CDR3 spans 16 amino acids. V dropped 0 bases and J dropped 7; count of bases not matched to a gene: 7. The CDR3 region has the DNA TGTGCTAGTGGTTTGGTTGGGGCGGGGGGGGTTAATGAGCAGTTCTTC. This sequence encodes CASGLVGAGGVNEQFF.

The rearrangement uses TRBV5-1 and TRBJ2-5, with D perhaps TRBD2 (5 bases). Judging by the DNA end, TRBJ2-7 fits better; the J call may be wrong. The V gene's germline CDR1 is SGHRS and CDR2 YFSETQ. The CDR3 has 14 amino acids. CDR3 protein: CASSPRTDLYEQYF. DNA of the CDR3: TGCGCCAGCAGCCCTAGGACTGATCTATACGAGCAGTACTTC.

CDR3 sequence (DNA): TGCGCCAGCAGCCACGTTCGGACAGGGTCGATGAACACTGAAGCTTTCTTT. This codes for CASSHVRTGSMNTEAFF. V is TRBV4-1 and J is TRBJ1-1; 8 positions agree with TRBD1. Unmatched junction bases numbered 9, after V lost 3 bases and J lost 0 bases. This CDR3 comprises 17 residues. Germline loops: CDR1 MGHRA, CDR2 YSYEKL.

The rearrangement links TRBV5-8 to TRBJ1-2; no definite D call. The V gene lost 1 base and the J gene lost 2 bases, with 9 bases spanning the gap. This CDR3 comprises 14 residues. Germline V lookup: CDR1 SGHTS, CDR2 YDEGEE. CDR3 nucleotides: TGTGCCAGCAGCTTGAGTTCGAGGAACTATGGCTACACCTTC. Amino acids: CASSLSSRNYGYTF.

This clone was seen a single time. V and J are TRBV18 and TRBJ1-1; no clear D gene. The V gene lost 6 bases and the J gene lost 1 base, with 15 bases spanning the gap. Germline V gene lookup returns CDR1 KGHSH and CDR2 LQKENI. CDR3 size: 15 residues. The CDR3 here is CASSPSNRQNTEAFF. CDR3 DNA sequence: TGTGCCAGCTCTCCCTCAAATAGACAGAACACTGAAGCTTTCTTT.

The chain's CDR3 is CATVLGGSTGELFF. The CDR3 nucleotides read TGTGCCACCGTATTAGGGGGTTCAACCGGGGAGCTGTTTTTT. This chain uses TRBV6-5 with TRBJ2-2; D may be TRBD1 (6 bases). Per germline, CDR1 MNHEY and CDR2 SVGAGI. This CDR3 spans 14 amino acids. With 10 bases removed from V and 5 bases from J, the gap between germline ends came to 17 bases.

This chain links TRBV29-1 with TRBJ1-1; no definite D call. This CDR3 is 13 amino acids long. V lost 6 bases to trimming and J lost 6 bases, with 17 bases between them. Per germline, CDR1 SQVTM and CDR2 ANQGSEA. CDR3 nucleotides: TGCAGCGTGGCCCTGACCGAGGCGGCTGAAGCTTTCTTT. Translated, it gives CSVALTEAAEAFF.

The chain couples TRBV2 to TRBJ1-3; tentatively, D is TRBD1 (5 bases). Germline CDR1 SNHLY, CDR2 FYNNEI. This CDR3 has 15 amino acids. The V and J ends lost 8 bases and 1 base respectively, with 15 bases between them. CDR3 in DNA: TGTGCCAGCGGGGAGGGGCAACGTTCTGGAAACACCATATATTTT. It encodes CASGEGQRSGNTIYF.

This clone was detected only a few times. The chain combines TRBV6-1 with TRBJ1-1; D unresolved. The CDR3 has 12 residues. The V gene's germline CDR1 is MNHNS and CDR2 SASEGT. V dropped 3 bases and J dropped 4 bases, with 6 bases sitting between them. CDR3 amino acids: CASSDRITEAFF. CDR3 sequence (DNA): TGTGCCAGCAGTGACAGGATCACTGAAGCTTTCTTT.

The chain couples TRBV2 to TRBJ2-7, with 9 bases matching TRBD1. After removal of 7 bases from V and 2 bases from J, the junction contained 6 bases not matched to a gene. Germline V gives CDR1 SNHLY, CDR2 FYNNEI. This CDR3 spans 14 amino acids. CDR3 loop: CASKRQGGPYEQYF. The CDR3 nucleotides read TGTGCCAGCAAACGACAGGGGGGGCCCTACGAGCAGTACTTC.

The rearrangement joins TRBV5-5 to TRBJ2-7; TRBD2 matches 7 bases. V dropped 4 bases and J dropped 4; count of bases not matched to a gene: 17. The length of the CDR3 is 17 residues. The germline CDR1 and CDR2 sequences are SGHKS and YYEKEE (reference sequence). CDR3: CASSPAWTRPDGYEQYF. The CDR3 DNA reads TGTGCCAGCAGCCCGGCCTGGACTAGACCGGATGGTTACGAGCAGTACTTC.

This chain links TRBV5-5 with TRBJ1-2; the match to TRBD1 covers 8 bases. The germline V gene encodes CDR1 SGHKS and CDR2 YYEKEE (reference sequence). This CDR3 spans 16 amino acids. The trim removed 0 bases at V and 8 bases at J, leaving 12 bases unmatched. The CDR3 DNA sequence: TGTGCCAGCAGCTTGGGTTGGACAGGGTATATCTGGGGCTACACCTTC. Translated, it gives CASSLGWTGYIWGYTF. The whole variable domain, filled in from reference TRBV5-5 and TRBJ1-2, reads DAGVTQSPTHLIKTRGQQVTLRCSPISGHKSVSWYQQVLGQGPQFIFQYYEKEERGRGNFPDRFSARQFPNYSSELNVNALLLGDSALYLCASSLGWTGYIWGYTFGSGTRLTVV.

The J gene is TRBJ1-2, the V gene TRBV27, with D possibly matching TRBD1 (6 bases). Germline assignment: CDR1 MNHEY and CDR2 SMNVEV (reference sequence). CDR3 length equals 17 residues. The V gene lost 8 bases and the J gene lost 1 base, with 23 bases spanning the gap. CDR3 sequence reads: CASARGRGGVDNYGYTF. The CDR3 DNA is TGTGCCAGCGCCCGAGGACGTGGGGGCGTCGATAACTATGGCTACACCTTC.

CDR3 sequence reads: CASSLRDTLDEQYF. For the CDR3, the DNA is TGTGCCAGCAGCCTCCGGGACACCCTTGATGAGCAGTACTTC. The rearrangement links TRBV7-4 to TRBJ2-5; maybe TRBD1 (6 bases). V was pared by 5 bases and J by 11 bases, with 21 bases between. The germline CDR1 and CDR2 sequences are SGHVT and SQSDAQ. The CDR3 extends over 14 amino acids.

With respect to this clone: A much larger clone lies one base from this, so it may be a read error. The chain is built from TRBV28 and TRBJ1-3; a possible D gene is TRBD1 (5 bases). This CDR3 is 14 amino acids long. V was pared by 4 bases and J by 0 bases, with 7 bases between. Germline lookup yields CDR1 MDHEN and CDR2 SYDVKM. CDR3 sequence reads: CASSSGGSGNTIYF. The CDR3, as DNA: TGTGCCAGCAGTTCGGGGGGCTCTGGAAACACCATATATTTT.

The genes are TRBV27 and TRBJ1-2; maybe TRBD1 (5 bases). Germline CDR1 and CDR2: MNHEY and SMNVEV (reference sequence). Between the trimmed V and J ends, which lost 2 bases and 3 bases, there was a span of 19 bases. The CDR3 covers 17 residues. DNA for the CDR3: TGTGCCAGCAGTTTAAGCGTTCAGGGTGCTAGGGACTATGGCTACACCTTC. It specifies CASSLSVQGARDYGYTF.

The chain recombines TRBV7-2 with TRBJ1-1; 11 bases match TRBD1. The germline gives CDR1 SGHTA, CDR2 FQGNSA. This CDR3 is 14 amino acids long. V lost 6 bases and J lost 7; bases outside the gene matches: 7. Here the CDR3 reads CASRRTGGADEAFF. The CDR3 nucleotides are TGTGCCAGCAGGCGGACAGGGGGCGCAGATGAAGCTTTCTTT. Filled out from reference TRBV7-2 and TRBJ1-1, the complete variable domain reads GAGVSQSPSNKVTEKGKDVELRCDPISGHTALYWYRQSLGQGLEFLIYFQGNSAPDKSGLPSDRFSAERTGGSVSTLTIQRTQQEDSAVYLCASRRTGGADEAFFGQGTRLTVV.